These 27 T cell receptor beta chains share one sample of origin, sequenced in a study of blood T cell repertoires in COVID-19. Sequencing used immunoSEQ multiplex PCR; TCRdb keeps in-frame clones, though not all of them. The table has 140,000 or so clones, about 88% seen once; the top ten hold 5.4%. Sample: peripheral blood. The receptors shown here come from a human donor in a cohort sampled during active COVID-19.

J is TRBJ2-7 and V is TRBV28; 16 bases agree with TRBD2. Germline CDR1 MDHEN, CDR2 SYDVKM. The CDR3 runs 16 residues. J was trimmed by 5 bases and V by 4 bases; bases with no gene match: 5. The CDR3 region is CASSWGLAGGDHEQYF. The CDR3 DNA reads as TGTGCCAGCAGTTGGGGACTAGCGGGGGGGGACCACGAGCAGTACTTC.

The J gene is TRBJ2-7, the V gene TRBV4-1; D not certain. This CDR3 has 15 amino acids. V dropped 0 bases and J dropped 3 bases, with 12 bases sitting between them. Looked up from germline, CDR1 is MGHRA and CDR2 is YSYEKL. The CDR3 coding sequence is TGCGCCAGCAGCCAAGATAGGTCCCTAGACTACGAGCAGTACTTC. Translated: CASSQDRSLDYEQYF.

This chain uses TRBV4-1 with TRBJ2-2; D is unresolved. The V and J ends lost 0 bases and 4 bases respectively, with 18 bases between them. Looked up from germline, CDR1 is MGHRA and CDR2 is YSYEKL. CDR3 length: 18 residues. CDR3 sequence: CASSQDWARKASTGELFF. CDR3 DNA sequence: TGCGCCAGCAGCCAAGATTGGGCCAGAAAGGCCAGCACCGGGGAGCTGTTTTTT.

This clone was counted a few times. The chain recombines TRBV7-9 with TRBJ2-1; TRBD2 matches 11 bases. V lost 6 bases, J lost 7 bases, and 17 bases stayed unmatched. The CDR3 runs 18 residues. Per germline, CDR1 SEHNR and CDR2 FQNEAQ (reference sequence). Here the CDR3 reads CASSLKSRLAGSLNEQFF. The CDR3 nucleotides read TGTGCCAGCAGTCTCAAAAGCAGACTAGCGGGAAGCTTAAATGAGCAGTTCTTC.

The chain carries TRBV25-1 and TRBJ1-2, with a tentative D call TRBD1 (6 bases). V was shortened by 2 bases and J by 3 bases, with 7 bases between the two germline ends. CDR1 is MGHDK and CDR2 is SYGVNS in the germline V gene. The CDR3 consists of 13 residues. Here the CDR3 reads CASSEAGDYGYTF. DNA of the CDR3: TGTGCCAGCAGTGAAGCAGGGGACTATGGCTACACCTTC.

The rearrangement uses TRBV3-1 (or the pseudogene TRBV3-2) and TRBJ2-1, with 9 nucleotides matching TRBD2. The CDR3 runs 16 residues. Germline values: CDR1 LGHDT, CDR2 YNNKEL (reference sequence). The trim removed 1 base at V and 3 bases at J, leaving 4 bases unmatched. The CDR3, as DNA: TGTGCCAGCAGCCAAGTCCCTAGCGGGATCTACAATGAGCAGTTCTTC. This codes for CASSQVPSGIYNEQFF.

As concerns this clone: At the DNA level, this CDR3 is encoded by other sequences in the same sample as well. CDR3 residues: CASSVQGGNYGYTF. CDR3 in DNA: TGTGCCAGCAGCGTACAGGGCGGTAACTATGGCTACACCTTC. The genes are TRBV9 and TRBJ1-2; TRBD1 might be the D (5 bases). Trimming pared 1 base from V and 1 base from J, leaving 8 bases between. This CDR3 comprises 14 residues. The V gene's germline CDR1 is SGDLS and CDR2 YYNGEE.

J is TRBJ1-2 and V is TRBV4-1, with a weak D call TRBD1 (6 bases). Germline CDR1 is MGHRA and CDR2 is YSYEKL. This CDR3 region has 14 residues. Deletions cut 3 bases from V and 4 bases from J, with 12 bases between. CDR3 coding DNA: TGCGCCAGCAGCCAGGGGGCCGAGCCCTATGGCTACACCTTC. This gives the protein CASSQGAEPYGYTF.

This clone was observed a handful of times. J is TRBJ1-6 and V is TRBV19; 8 nucleotides align to TRBD1. J gave up 9 bases and V 7 bases, and 5 bases lay outside the gene matches. Germline V gene data show CDR1 as LNHDA and CDR2 as SQIVND (reference sequence). There are 13 residues in the CDR3. CDR3 region: CASTDRGGSPLHF. CDR3 sequence (DNA): TGTGCCAGTACCGACAGGGGCGGTTCACCCCTCCACTTT.

The chain uses TRBV11-2 and TRBJ2-5, with 15 bases that match TRBD2. This CDR3 spans 18 amino acids. Germline V gene data show CDR1 as SGHAT and CDR2 as FQNNGV. The V segment lost 5 bases and the J segment 1 base; nucleotides outside the gene matches: 8. The DNA for the CDR3 is TGTGCCAGCAGCCCAGGGACTAGCGGGAGGTTGTCCCAAGAGACCCAGTACTTC. Its translation is CASSPGTSGRLSQETQYF.

The chain uses TRBV11-2 and TRBJ1-3; no reliable D call. The CDR3 is 15 amino acids. Trimming took 2 bases from V and 2 from J, leaving 10 bases between them. CDR1 and CDR2 (germline): SGHAT, FQNNGV. In DNA, the CDR3 is TGTGCCAGCAGCTTAACGGGGTCTCCTGGAAACACCATATATTTT. Translating it yields CASSLTGSPGNTIYF.

The chain combines TRBV30 with TRBJ2-7; the match to TRBD2 covers 9 bases. Trimming took 4 bases from V and 0 from J; bases not matched to a gene: 7. Germline V gene lookup returns CDR1 GTSNPN and CDR2 SVGIG (reference sequence). The CDR3 contains 15 residues. In DNA form, the CDR3 reads TGTGCCTGGAACTGGCTAGCGGGGAGCTCCTACGAGCAGTACTTC. It translates to CAWNWLAGSSYEQYF.

The chain links TRBV5-4 to TRBJ2-1, with 14 nucleotides matching TRBD2. The V gene end was trimmed by 2 bases and the J gene end by 5 bases; junction bases not matched to a gene: 3. The length of the CDR3 is 16 residues. Germline V gene lookup returns CDR1 SGHNT and CDR2 YYREEE (reference sequence). DNA of the CDR3: TGTGCCAGCAGCTTCGGGGGACTAGCGGGAGACAATGAGCAGTTCTTC. Translating it yields CASSFGGLAGDNEQFF.

J is TRBJ1-5 and V is TRBV19; perhaps TRBD1 as D (6 bases). V lost 7 bases and J lost 3, with 16 bases in between. The length of the CDR3 is 15 residues. CDR1 LNHDA and CDR2 SQIVND come from the germline V gene (reference sequence). In DNA, the CDR3 is TGTGCCAGTACCCCCCGGGACACCATCAATCAGCCCCAGCATTTT. Protein sequence: CASTPRDTINQPQHF.

The chain has TRBV2 and TRBJ2-4, with 10 bases aligning to TRBD1. CDR1 is SNHLY and CDR2 is FYNNEI in the germline V gene. V was pared by 4 bases and J by 1 base, with 1 base of the junction left unmatched. CDR3 length: 15 amino acids. The CDR3 DNA reads TGTGCCAGCAGTGGGGACAGGGGCGCCAAAAACATTCAGTACTTC. It yields the protein CASSGDRGAKNIQYF.

The chain combines TRBV5-1 with TRBJ2-3; 9 bases line up with TRBD2. This CDR3 region has 16 residues. J lost 5 bases, V lost 1 base, and 8 bases had no gene match. Germline lookup yields CDR1 SGHRS and CDR2 YFSETQ. In nucleotides, the CDR3 is TGCGCCAGCAGCTTGAATGGCCTTAGCGGGGGAGATACGCAGTATTTT. This encodes CASSLNGLSGGDTQYF. The entire variable domain, with the rest obtained from reference TRBV5-1 and TRBJ2-3, is as follows: KAGVTQTPRYLIKTRGQQVTLSCSPISGHRSVSWYQQTPGQGLQFLFEYFSETQRNKGNFPGRFSGRQFSNSRSEMNVSTLELGDSALYLCASSLNGLSGGDTQYFGPGTRLTVL.

In nucleotides, the CDR3 is TGTGCCAGCAGTTTAGCGGGAAATACCTACGAGCAGTACTTC. Its translation: CASSLAGNTYEQYF. The V and J genes are TRBV27 and TRBJ2-7; possibly TRBD2 for D (6 bases). The germline V gene encodes CDR1 MNHEY and CDR2 SMNVEV (reference sequence). This CDR3 region has 14 residues. V was clipped by 2 bases and J by 2 bases, with 10 bases between them.

The chain combines TRBV24-1 with TRBJ2-3; 11 bases map to TRBD2. The V gene's germline CDR1 is KGHDR and CDR2 SFDVKD. V shed 4 bases and J 4 bases; nucleotides not matched to a gene: 6. CDR3 size: 16 residues. This CDR3 is CATSDPRLAGSDTQYF. CDR3 DNA sequence: TGTGCCACCAGTGACCCTAGACTAGCGGGGTCAGATACGCAGTATTTT.

This clone was observed a few times. The rearrangement uses TRBV18 and TRBJ1-5; D is uncertain. V was pared by 3 bases and J by 1 base, with 22 bases between. This CDR3 has 19 residues. CDR1 and CDR2 (germline): KGHSH, LQKENI. The DNA of the CDR3 is TGTGCCAGCTCACCGAATACATCCCCGACGGAGCTAAGCAATCAGCCCCAGCATTTT. This sequence encodes CASSPNTSPTELSNQPQHF.

This clone has only one observation. The rearrangement uses TRBV5-1 and TRBJ2-1, with D hard to call. This CDR3 contains 13 residues. CDR1 is SGHRS, CDR2 YFSETQ, per germline. V lost 3 bases, J lost 2 bases, and 6 bases lay in between. CDR3 in amino acids: CASSSSTYNEQFF. DNA for the CDR3: TGCGCCAGCAGCTCGAGTACCTACAATGAGCAGTTCTTC.

This sequence joins TRBV2 and TRBJ2-2; 10 nucleotides line up with TRBD1. Germline V CDR1 and CDR2: SNHLY, FYNNEI. This CDR3 spans 14 amino acids. Germline trimming cut 6 bases from V and 4 bases from J; bases unmatched to any gene: 2. The CDR3, as DNA: TGTGCCAGCAGCGGACAGGGGGGCACCGGGGAGCTGTTTTTT. Amino acid sequence: CASSGQGGTGELFF. The whole variable domain, filled in from reference TRBV2 and TRBJ2-2, reads EPEVTQTPSHQVTQMGQEVILRCVPISNHLYFYWYRQILGQKVEFLVSFYNNEISEKSEIFDDQFSVERPDGSNFTLKIRSTKLEDSAMYFCASSGQGGTGELFFGEGSRLTVL.

This clone showed up just a few times. The rearrangement joins TRBV28 to TRBJ2-5, with D perhaps matching TRBD2 (5 bases). Trimming cost V 2 bases and J 1 base, with 11 bases left between them. The CDR3 totals 15 residues. In germline, CDR1 is MDHEN, CDR2 SYDVKM. The DNA for the CDR3 is TGTGCCAGCAGTTTAAGGGCTAGCAGCCAAGAGACCCAGTACTTC. Residues: CASSLRASSQETQYF.

This clone was detected a few times. The V call is TRBV3-1 (or the pseudogene TRBV3-2), the J call TRBJ1-3; TRBD1 agrees at 8 bases. The CDR3 is 16 amino acids. The germline CDR1 and CDR2 sequences are LGHDT and YNNKEL (reference sequence). J gave up 0 bases and V 4 bases, and 5 bases lay outside the gene matches. CDR3 sequence reads: CASSLTGGYSGNTIYF. Written as DNA, the CDR3 is TGTGCCAGCAGCCTTACAGGGGGGTACTCTGGAAACACCATATATTTT.

The genes are TRBV5-1 and TRBJ2-3; TRBD1 is a possible D gene (5 bases). This CDR3 comprises 15 residues. Germline-derived CDR1 and CDR2 are SGHRS and YFSETQ. V lost 2 bases and J lost 0, with 10 bases in between. The CDR3 is CASSLNGASTDTQYF. The CDR3 region has the DNA TGCGCCAGCAGCTTAAATGGGGCTAGCACAGATACGCAGTATTTT.

This chain uses TRBV28 with TRBJ2-3; 8 nucleotides agree with TRBD2. J lost 7 bases, V lost 7 bases, and 13 bases had no gene match. The CDR3 sequence is 15 residues long. CDR1 and CDR2 (germline): MDHEN, SYDVKM. DNA of the CDR3: TGTGCCAGCACCCCCCGGGGACTAGGAGTGAATACGCAGTATTTT. As protein: CASTPRGLGVNTQYF.

V usage is TRBV28 and J usage is TRBJ1-4, with TRBD1 matching 10 bases. CDR3 size: 15 residues. V gave up 6 bases and J gave up 8 bases; unmatched junction bases: 9. CDR1 MDHEN and CDR2 SYDVKM come from the germline V gene. The CDR3 nucleotides read TGTGCCAGCAGCCTGACAGGGGGCAGTAACGAAAAACTGTTTTTT. It translates to CASSLTGGSNEKLFF.

The genes are TRBV6-2 or TRBV6-3 and TRBJ1-2, with 11 nucleotides matching TRBD1. Unmatched junction bases numbered 1, after V lost 5 bases and J lost 8 bases. In germline, CDR1 is MNHEY, CDR2 SVGEGT. The CDR3 is made up of 12 amino acids. The CDR3, as DNA: TGTGCCAGCAGTCGGACAGGGGGCGGCTACACCTTC. It encodes CASSRTGGGYTF.